These 14 T cell receptor beta chains originate from one sample sequenced in a study of CD8 T cells in Susac syndrome. Random hexamers primed reverse transcription of about 0.5 to 1 ug RNA. TCRdb redid the calling of the immunoSEQ multiplex PCR reads with MiXCR, one entry per CDR3 protein. The data show under 200,000 distinct CDR3 sequences, around 95% seen once. The source material was CD4+ T cells from PBMCs. Receptor source: a human donor in good health.

This chain uses TRBV7-2 with TRBJ2-1; 15 bases agree with TRBD2. This CDR3 is built from 16 residues. V trimming: 5 bases; J trimming: 9 bases; junction bases outside the gene matches: 8. CDR1 is SGHTA, CDR2 FQGNSA, per germline. The CDR3 sequence: CASSRGGLAGGPEQFF. The CDR3 bases are TGTGCCAGCAGCAGAGGGGGACTAGCGGGGGGCCCTGAGCAGTTCTTC.

The chain employs TRBV7-9 and TRBJ2-7; D is ambiguous. The CDR3 totals 13 residues. The germline V gene has CDR1 SEHNR and CDR2 FQNEAQ (reference sequence). The germline V and J ends were trimmed by 2 bases and 6 bases, with 11 bases remaining between them. CDR3 protein: CASSLSQLGEQYV. The CDR3 DNA follows: TGTGCCAGCAGCTTATCACAGCTCGGCGAGCAGTACGTC.

The chain carries TRBV9 and TRBJ1-1; D unclear. CDR3 size: 16 residues. The germline CDR1 and CDR2 sequences are SGDLS and YYNGEE. V lost 4 bases to trimming and J lost 1 base, with 17 bases between them. The CDR3 nucleotides are TGTGCCAGCAGCCCCAGTATAAAGACAACGAACACTGAAGCTTTCTTT. Translation: CASSPSIKTTNTEAFF.

The CDR3 DNA follows: TGCAGCGGGGGGTGGGTATGGACTGAAGCTTTCTTT. It yields the protein CSGGWVWTEAFF. The V gene is TRBV29-1, the J gene TRBJ1-1; a possible D gene is TRBD1 (5 bases). The CDR3 length is 12 residues. V lost 7 bases and J lost 5, with 14 bases in between. Per germline, CDR1 SQVTM and CDR2 ANQGSEA.

The chain recombines TRBV7-9 with TRBJ1-1, with D uncertain. The CDR3 is 13 residues long. The ends were cut back, 5 bases at V and 1 base at J, with 8 bases in the middle. Per germline, CDR1 SEHNR and CDR2 FQNEAQ (reference sequence). As DNA, the CDR3 is TGTGCCAGCAGCCGGTCAGAGAACACTGAAGCTTTCTTT. This codes for CASSRSENTEAFF.

This chain links TRBV7-9 with TRBJ2-5, with 7 bases fitting TRBD1. CDR1 is SEHNR, CDR2 FQNEAQ, per germline (reference sequence). CDR3 length: 14 residues. V lost 6 bases, J lost 2 bases, and 6 bases stayed unmatched. The CDR3 bases are TGTGCCAGCAGGACGGACAGGCAGCAAGAGACCCAGTACTTC. Translating gives CASRTDRQQETQYF. The complete variable domain, with remaining parts taken from reference TRBV7-9 and TRBJ2-5, reads DTGVSQNPRHKITKRGQNVTFRCDPISEHNRLYWYRQTLGQGPEFLTYFQNEAQLEKSRLLSDRFSAERPKGSFSTLEIQRTEQGDSAMYLCASRTDRQQETQYFGPGTRLLVL.

The rearrangement links TRBV29-1 to TRBJ2-2; D gene unclear. Deletions cut 4 bases from V and 6 bases from J, with 12 bases between. Germline V gives CDR1 SQVTM, CDR2 ANQGSEA. CDR3 length: 13 amino acids. The CDR3 is CSVVIIGAGELFF. The CDR3 DNA reads TGCAGCGTTGTGATAATTGGTGCCGGGGAGCTGTTTTTT.

The DNA for the CDR3 is TGCGCCAGCAGCCAACGCAATCCGGGACAGTTGAACACTGAAGCTTTCTTT. Its protein is CASSQRNPGQLNTEAFF. The chain recombines TRBV4-1 with TRBJ1-1, with TRBD1 matching 7 bases. This CDR3 has 17 residues. CDR1 and CDR2 (germline): MGHRA, YSYEKL. Trimming removed 2 bases from V and 0 bases from J; junction bases left unmatched: 9.

The chain uses TRBV20-1 and TRBJ2-3; 10 positions match TRBD1. CDR1 and CDR2 from the germline V gene are DFQATT and SNEGSKA (reference sequence). Trimming at V came to 1 base and at J to 1 base, leaving 5 bases not matched to a gene. The CDR3 is 16 residues long. The CDR3 here is CSARGDRGGGTDTQYF. The CDR3 DNA is TGCAGTGCTAGAGGGGACAGGGGAGGAGGCACAGATACGCAGTATTTT.

This rearrangement joins TRBV3-1 to TRBJ2-7, with no clear D. This CDR3 spans 13 amino acids. Trimming cost V 2 bases and J 10 bases, with 15 bases left between them. Germline values: CDR1 LGHDT, CDR2 YNNKEL (reference sequence). The DNA for the CDR3 is TGTGCCAGCAGCCAAACCTCTTCGACCGAACAGTACTTC. Amino acid sequence: CASSQTSSTEQYF.

This clonotype was observed once. The chain has TRBV30 and TRBJ1-2, with D tentatively TRBD1 (5 bases). Trimming took off 0 bases at V and 2 bases at J, with 10 bases between the two ends. Looked up from germline, CDR1 is GTSNPN and CDR2 is SVGIG (reference sequence). The CDR3 has 14 amino acids. As DNA, the CDR3 is TGTGCCTGGAGTGTACGGTGGGACAACTATGGCTACACCTTC. Amino acid sequence: CAWSVRWDNYGYTF.

The V call is TRBV18, the J call TRBJ2-6; D unclear. The V end was cut by 8 bases, the J end by 3 bases, with 11 bases between. The germline V gene has CDR1 KGHSH and CDR2 LQKENI. This CDR3 is built from 14 residues. In DNA form, the CDR3 reads TGTGCCAGCCCCCCCTACGTTGGGGCCAACGTCCTGACTTTC. Translating it yields CASPPYVGANVLTF.

This sequence joins TRBV10-3 and TRBJ1-5; D perhaps matches TRBD1 (5 bases). The CDR3 contains 13 residues. Per the germline V gene, CDR1 is ENHRY and CDR2 is SYGVKD. Trimming took 10 bases from V and 0 from J, leaving 10 bases between them. The CDR3 reads CATTTDSNQPQHF. The CDR3 region has the DNA TGTGCCACGACGACAGATAGCAATCAGCCCCAGCATTTT.

The genes are TRBV24-1 and TRBJ2-3; TRBD2 aligns across 8 bases. J lost 4 bases, V lost 5 bases, and 4 bases had no gene match. The CDR3 has 14 residues. The germline V gene encodes CDR1 KGHDR and CDR2 SFDVKD. CDR3 loop: CATSGVTSADTQYF. The CDR3 DNA sequence: TGTGCCACCAGTGGTGTGACTAGCGCAGATACGCAGTATTTT.